What follows is one T cell receptor beta chain and its context. The antigen it binds to is not known. Base qualities were left out, and no much larger clone turns up one base away. From each donor, a single peripheral blood sample of about 100 mL on average was drawn into heparinised tubes. Using a panel that included CD45RO, CCR7, CD25, CD127, CD95 and CD27, naive, central memory, regulatory and stem cell-like memory CD4+ T cells were sorted on a BD FACSAria II. Purity was above 95% for every sorted population. PBMCs were separated immediately by Lymphoprep density gradient centrifugation and were stained directly, without being cultured. So that batch effects would be minimized, each experiment stained and sorted samples in pairs, pairing one healthy donor with one patient. The entry originates in a study of beta chain features in type 1 diabetes (dated by TCRdb to between 2017 and 2018). About the study as a whole: No differences in mean age, gender distribution, total cell number or subset yield were found between patients and healthy donors. A total of roughly 100,000,000 sorted cells were examined across all samples, and the number of cells per subset was strongly correlated with RNA yield. In the study, TCRB repertoires of sorted circulating CD4+ T cell subsets from recently diagnosed type 1 diabetes patients were compared with those of matched healthy donors. Regulatory and stem cell-like memory subsets were isolated from only 8 patients and roughly eight healthy donors, whereas naive and central memory subsets came from all 30 or so donors.

All of the isolated RNA was reverse transcribed with the High Capacity cDNA Reverse Transcription Kit, so expressed TCRB transcripts were sequenced. Naive, central memory and regulatory T cell samples underwent deep immunoSEQ sequencing, averaging about 3.57 million total reads per sample. After sorted cells were lysed in RLT buffer, RNA was extracted with DNase-treated RNeasy Micro or Mini kits, with the choice depending on cell number. Each cell subset was processed separately to prevent cross-contamination, with patient and healthy donor samples processed together. The immunoSEQ multiplex PCR was used to amplify TCRB sequences from cDNA, yielding 87-bp fragments that span the CDR3 region. Sequencing of the amplicons was performed on the Illumina HiSeq platform. As for the authors' bioinformatics: Synthetic template baselines were used to correct PCR bias computationally, reads within Hamming distance 2 were collapsed, and singletons that could not be merged were discarded. By aligning reads against IMGT, V, D and J genes, CDR3 length, and insertions or deletions at six rearrangement sites were assigned. Clonotype counts were normalized to sorted cell number within each subset before computing true diversity and Gini coefficients with the tcR R package. Repertoire sharing was quantified using the overlap coefficient calculated on TCRB nucleotide sequences. Out-of-frame TCRB sequences from naive cells were analyzed as a proxy for the pre-selection repertoire. Not all clones reach the TCRdb copy of this immuneACCESS table, which keeps in-frame sequences only. Checked studies attribute under half of the gap to unresolved V genes and leave the rest unexplained. The V and J calls and the clone size are those of that table, but D and trimming were determined from the DNA. For this sample there are 200,000 to 250,000 clones; around 15% appear just once. The leading ten clones occupy about 0.078% of the sample.

Results and caveats for the whole study, not just this receptor: At VDJ recombination sites, type 1 diabetes patients had fewer insertions and more deleted nucleotides, which implies abnormalities in thymic rearrangement. In all four CD4+ subsets, TCRB CDR3 length was moderately but significantly shorter in type 1 diabetes patients. Because the HLA sub-analyses included only small numbers of individuals, any influence of HLA type on TCRB rearrangement was left unresolved. Naive, central memory and regulatory TCRB repertoires appeared to be more alike among patients than among healthy donors. Shorter templates might be favored by PCR, yet because patient and control samples were amplified and corrected together, any such skew would affect both groups equally. Because cDNA rather than genomic DNA was sequenced, highly expressing activated cells could have been over-represented, although no difference in activation and CD3 levels was found between groups.

Sample: naive CD4+ T cells from blood. The cell subset or site label for this specimen denotes: true naive CD4+ T cells. This sequence originates from a man under 40 with type 1 diabetes.

CDR3 loop: CASSSIADSEAFF. The DNA sequence is given as TGTGCCAGCAGCTCCATCGCTGACAGTGAAGCTTTCTTT. The chain is made from TRBV7-9 and TRBJ1-1; a weak D assignment points to TRBD1 (5 bases agree). The CDR3 starts with the cysteine, ends with the phenylalanine, and has 13 residues. Left in the record is the CDR3 DNA by itself, 39 bases read in frame from the first base. Deletion took 4 bases off V and 7 bases off J, with a span of 13 bases between the germline ends. Sequences SEHNR (CDR1) and FQNEAQ (CDR2) are obtained from the germline V gene (reference sequence).